This entry features one T cell receptor beta chain sequence. The target antigen is unknown. This specimen belongs to a study of PD-1 blockade in mismatch repair-deficient tumors. The data were produced by immunoSEQ multiplex PCR, yet TCRdb's version contains in-frame clones alone and is incomplete. The table includes around 14,000 clones, roughly 80% detected once. V shed 6 bases, J shed 4 bases, and the junction held 6 bases outside the gene matches. Per the germline V gene, CDR1 is MRHNA and CDR2 is SNTAGT. The CDR3 consists of 15 residues. Sample time point: roughly 9-day in vitro stimulation with candidate neoantigen peptide 5. Seven ELISpot-reactive neoantigen peptides each drove an approximately 10-day in vitro stimulation. An identically run culture lacking peptide was the fold-change baseline. Broader study findings: About 4.5% of the roughly 140 peptide-expanded blood TCRs were also found in tumor. Tumor-resident clones, often undetectable pretreatment in blood, expanded then contracted after pembrolizumab.

The V and J genes are TRBV6-4 and TRBJ2-1, with TRBD2 matching 10 bases. The source is an adult with mismatch repair-deficient cancer. The sequencing here drew on cells cultured in vitro, taken from a patient treated with pembrolizumab. CDR3 DNA: TGTGCCAGCAGCGCCGGGACTAGCGCTTACAATGAGCAGTTCTTC. This translates into CASSAGTSAYNEQFF.